This T cell receptor beta chain was recorded in a study of Ad26.COV2.S vaccination and SARS-CoV-2 variants. Study information: Ad26.COV2.S shots went into the muscle once or twice, 56 days apart. Study-wide results and caveats: Marked by substantial breadth, spike-specific CD8+ and CD4+ T cell responses were reportedly seen after vaccination. Participants given vaccine showed non-spike TCR breadth similar to that of placebo recipients.

This clone was counted only a few times. Its specificity is unknown. V shed 4 bases and J shed 3 bases, with 16 bases lying between them. The V gene's germline CDR1 is LNHDA and CDR2 SQIVND (reference sequence). The CDR3 has 15 residues. Sequencing was performed with immunoSEQ multiplex PCR; in TCRdb, only in-frame clones are kept and a portion is missing. The table lists about 480,000 clones, about 83% of them singletons. The treatment was: roughly 19 received Ad26.COV2.S at low or high dose, single or two shots; 5 received placebo; per-sample allocation not given. Following the first vaccine or placebo injection, samples were taken on day 63. It was Wuhan-strain SARS-CoV-2 spike that the Ad26 vaccine vector expressed.

The chain couples TRBV19 to TRBJ2-7, with D perhaps TRBD1 or TRBD2 (5 bases each). The TCR originated in a person aged 18-60 years who received the Ad26.COV2.S COVID-19 vaccine or a placebo. Material: peripheral blood, obtained in a trial of Ad26.COV2.S vaccine versus placebo. The CDR3 DNA is TGTGCCAGTAGTACGCAACCGGGACCGAACTACGAGCAGTACTTC. Protein product: CASSTQPGPNYEQYF.